The 32 T cell receptor beta chains presented below share a single source sample, sequenced in a study of OX40 agonist ivuxolimab in advanced cancers. Libraries were prepared by immunoSEQ multiplex PCR; TCRdb keeps only in-frame clonotypes and omits some of them. The data contain under 90,000 clones, roughly 86% of them singletons. The sequenced sample was CD4+ or CD8+ T cells sorted from blood, obtained in a trial of the OX40 agonist ivuxolimab. These receptors all stem from an adult with an advanced solid tumor such as melanoma, head and neck, liver or kidney cancer.

The rearrangement uses TRBV11-2 and TRBJ1-2; 8 nucleotides match TRBD1. There are 15 residues in the CDR3. Unmatched junction bases numbered 5, after V lost 5 bases and J lost 0 bases. Germline V gives CDR1 SGHAT, CDR2 FQNNGV. CDR3: CASSTVQGANYGYTF. The CDR3 region has the DNA TGTGCCAGCAGCACGGTACAGGGGGCTAACTATGGCTACACCTTC. Full variable domain (outside the CDR3, taken from reference TRBV11-2 and TRBJ1-2): EAGVAQSPRYKIIEKRQSVAFWCNPISGHATLYWYQQILGQGPKLLIQFQNNGVVDDSQLPKDRFSAERLKGVDSTLKIQPAKLEDSAVYLCASSTVQGANYGYTFGSGTRLTVV.

The chain recombines TRBV7-2 with TRBJ2-1; no firm D call. Trimming pared 7 bases from V and 8 bases from J, leaving 15 bases between. Germline V gene sequence: CDR1 SGHTA, CDR2 FQGNSA. The CDR3 extends over 13 amino acids. CDR3 in DNA: TGTGCCAGCACCTACTACCCTGGGGATGAGCAGTTCTTC. This translates into CASTYYPGDEQFF.

This sequence joins TRBV7-2 and TRBJ1-2, with unresolved D. Looked up from germline, CDR1 is SGHTA and CDR2 is FQGNSA. The CDR3 covers 14 residues. Trimming shortened V by 7 bases and J by 5 bases, and 17 bases separated the two germline ends. CDR3 DNA: TGTGCCAGCACCACAAGCCCGGGCGGGTATGGCTACACCTTC. Amino acids: CASTTSPGGYGYTF.

The CDR3 loop is CASSPGTSNNEQFF. DNA of the CDR3: TGCGCCAGCAGCCCAGGGACATCCAACAATGAGCAGTTCTTC. The chain is built from TRBV5-1 and TRBJ2-1, with TRBD1 as a possible D gene (6 bases). CDR3 size: 14 residues. CDR1 and CDR2 (germline): SGHRS, YFSETQ. With 4 bases removed from V and 5 bases from J, the gap between germline ends came to 13 bases.

This rearrangement joins TRBV11-2 to TRBJ1-4, with D unclear. This CDR3 has 15 residues. The germline CDR1 and CDR2 sequences are SGHAT and FQNNGV. V was clipped by 1 base and J by 5 bases, with 11 bases between them. The CDR3 reads CASSLVPGSNEKLFF. CDR3 nucleotide sequence: TGTGCCAGCAGCTTAGTTCCGGGATCGAATGAAAAACTGTTTTTT.

The DNA for the CDR3 is TGTGCCAGTAGTATGACGGGGGCATGGTACAATGAGCAGTTCTTC. It is translated as CASSMTGAWYNEQFF. V and J are TRBV19 and TRBJ2-1, with D tentatively TRBD1 or TRBD2 (6 bases each). Germline V gene data show CDR1 as LNHDA and CDR2 as SQIVND (reference sequence). The CDR3 runs to 15 residues. V was clipped by 3 bases and J by 4 bases, with 13 bases between them.

The chain employs TRBV10-2 and TRBJ2-7; perhaps TRBD1 as D (6 bases). Trimming removed 4 bases at V and 2 bases at J, with 15 bases between. The CDR3 has 15 amino acids. Germline V gene sequence: CDR1 WSHSY, CDR2 SAAADI. In DNA form, the CDR3 reads TGCGCCAGCAGTGGGGGGAACAGGGCCCCCTACGAGCAGTACTTC. This encodes CASSGGNRAPYEQYF.

This chain connects TRBV4-1 to TRBJ1-2; possible D gene TRBD1, 5 bases. The CDR3 spans 13 residues. The V and J ends lost 1 base and 3 bases respectively, with 6 bases between them. Per the germline V gene, CDR1 is MGHRA and CDR2 is YSYEKL. The CDR3 loop is CASSQGGDYGYTF. CDR3 in DNA: TGCGCCAGCAGCCAAGGAGGGGACTATGGCTACACCTTC.

The chain combines TRBV14 with TRBJ2-5; TRBD2 aligns across 12 bases. The CDR3 loop spans 17 amino acids. V was clipped by 6 bases and J by 1 base; unmatched bases: 9. The germline gives CDR1 SGHDN, CDR2 FVKESK. As DNA, the CDR3 is TGTGCCAGCAGTCGCAGGACTAGCGGGGCCTTCCAAGAGACCCAGTACTTC. It encodes CASSRRTSGAFQETQYF.

The chain links TRBV6-6 to TRBJ1-5; maybe TRBD1 (5 bases). The CDR3 runs to 14 residues. The germline V and J ends were trimmed by 5 bases and 0 bases, with 8 bases remaining between them. Germline assignment: CDR1 MNHNY and CDR2 SVGAGI (reference sequence). The CDR3 spells CASSRGDSNQPQHF. CDR3 bases: TGTGCCAGCAGTCGGGGGGATAGCAATCAGCCCCAGCATTTT.

The chain couples TRBV19 to TRBJ2-7, with 7 bases fitting TRBD1. CDR3 length: 15 amino acids. CDR1 and CDR2 from the germline V gene are LNHDA and SQIVND (reference sequence). The V gene end was trimmed by 4 bases and the J gene end by 2 bases; junction bases not matched to a gene: 8. The CDR3 sequence is CASSTSRDRAYEQYF. The CDR3 DNA reads as TGTGCCAGTAGTACTTCCCGGGACAGAGCCTACGAGCAGTACTTC.

This rearrangement joins TRBV4-2 to TRBJ1-3, with 8 bases fitting TRBD1. The CDR3 has 16 residues. The trim removed 4 bases at V and 8 bases at J, leaving 13 bases unmatched. Germline lookup yields CDR1 LGHNA and CDR2 YNFKEQ. CDR3 amino acids: CASSPSGQGGWDTIYF. The CDR3 DNA follows: TGTGCCAGCAGCCCCTCCGGACAGGGAGGGTGGGACACCATATATTTT.

The V and J genes are TRBV7-9 and TRBJ2-3; D gene ambiguous. V lost 4 bases to trimming and J lost 1 base, with 6 bases between them. The germline CDR1 and CDR2 sequences are SEHNR and FQNEAQ (reference sequence). The CDR3 has 13 residues. CDR3 sequence reads: CASSYGRTDTQYF. CDR3 in DNA: TGTGCCAGCAGCTACGGACGCACAGATACGCAGTATTTT.

The chain uses TRBV10-3 and TRBJ2-7; maybe TRBD1 (7 bases). Between the trimmed V and J ends, which lost 8 bases and 2 bases, there was a span of 19 bases. This CDR3 has 15 amino acids. Germline V gene sequence: CDR1 ENHRY, CDR2 SYGVKD. CDR3 sequence: CAISATGRLAYEQYF. The CDR3 DNA reads TGTGCCATCTCAGCGACAGGGAGGTTGGCCTACGAGCAGTACTTC.

V usage is TRBV5-6 and J usage is TRBJ1-5; unclear D gene. V shed 0 bases and J shed 3 bases, with 1 base lying between them. The CDR3 consists of 12 residues. Per germline, CDR1 SGHDT and CDR2 YYEEEE. The CDR3 nucleotides read TGTGCCAGCAGCTTGGTCAATCAGCCCCAGCATTTT. It is translated as CASSLVNQPQHF.

Only one count was recorded for this clone. The rearrangement links TRBV6-5 to TRBJ1-5; TRBD1 is a possible D gene (6 bases). The CDR3 loop spans 13 amino acids. V was shortened by 4 bases and J by 6 bases, with 10 bases between the two germline ends. Germline V gene sequence: CDR1 MNHEY, CDR2 SVGAGI. The CDR3 protein is CASSSTGTQPQHF. DNA of the CDR3: TGTGCCAGCAGTTCAACAGGGACTCAGCCCCAGCATTTT.

This clone has just one count. The chain has TRBV4-1 and TRBJ2-3, with D maybe TRBD1 (7 bases). The V end lost 3 bases, the J end lost 0 bases, and 19 bases lay between the germline ends. Per germline, CDR1 MGHRA and CDR2 YSYEKL. CDR3 size: 18 residues. Here the CDR3 DNA reads TGCGCCAGCAGCCACAGAGGCAGGGGGGCAGGGAGCACAGATACGCAGTATTTT. Translating gives CASSHRGRGAGSTDTQYF.

CDR3 nucleotide sequence: TGCGCCAGCAGCCCACTGGACAGGGGACGAGCCGGGGAGCTGTTTTTT. Amino acids: CASSPLDRGRAGELFF. The chain has TRBV5-1 and TRBJ2-2, with 9 bases matching TRBD1. V lost 4 bases to trimming and J lost 6 bases; unmatched junction nucleotides: 10. From germline, CDR1 is SGHRS and CDR2 YFSETQ. This CDR3 is 16 amino acids long.

The chain carries TRBV14 and TRBJ1-5; 9 bases are shared with TRBD1. J gave up 6 bases and V 4 bases, and 4 bases lay outside the gene matches. CDR3 length equals 14 residues. Germline CDR1 is SGHDN and CDR2 is FVKESK. This chain's CDR3 is CASSRTGGGQPQHF. DNA of the CDR3: TGTGCCAGCAGCCGAACAGGGGGCGGTCAGCCCCAGCATTTT.

The chain recombines TRBV21-1 with TRBJ2-2; the DNA was not compared with TRBD2, the D call given in the table. TRBV21-1 is labeled a pseudogene. The CDR3 sequence is 12 residues long. CDR3 sequence: CASSKVTGELFF. The CDR3 nucleotides read TGTGCCAGCAGCAAAGTAACCGGGGAGCTGTTTTTT.

The chain is built from TRBV7-6 and TRBJ2-1, with D possibly TRBD2 on 6 matching bases. The germline V and J ends were trimmed by 2 bases and 5 bases, with 13 bases remaining between them. Germline loops: CDR1 SGHVS, CDR2 FNYEAQ. The CDR3 runs to 15 residues. The CDR3 spells CASSLMAGLNNEQFF. The CDR3, as DNA: TGTGCCAGCAGCTTAATGGCGGGGCTGAACAATGAGCAGTTCTTC.

The V gene is TRBV9, the J gene TRBJ2-1, with 10 bases aligning to TRBD1. CDR1 SGDLS and CDR2 YYNGEE come from the germline V gene. This CDR3 comprises 17 residues. V was clipped by 4 bases and J by 2 bases; unmatched bases: 9. CDR3 DNA sequence: TGTGCCAGCAGCTCAGGACCGGGACAGGGGACCTACAATGAGCAGTTCTTC. Its protein product is CASSSGPGQGTYNEQFF. The full variable domain, completed using reference TRBV9 and TRBJ2-1, is DSGVTQTPKHLITATGQRVTLRCSPRSGDLSVYWYQQSLDQGLQFLIQYYNGEERAKGNILERFSAQQFPDLHSELNLSSLELGDSALYFCASSSGPGQGTYNEQFFGPGTRLTVL.

The sample holds a few counts of this clone. The J gene is TRBJ2-3, the V gene TRBV10-1; D remains ambiguous. The germline V gene encodes CDR1 WNHNN and CDR2 SYGVQD (reference sequence). V shed 2 bases and J shed 3 bases, with 3 bases lying between them. The CDR3 length is 12 residues. The CDR3, as DNA: TGCGCCAGCAGTGAGGGGACAGATACGCAGTATTTT. It is translated as CASSEGTDTQYF.

The rearrangement joins TRBV29-1 to TRBJ2-7; weak D call: TRBD1 (8 bases). The germline V gene has CDR1 SQVTM and CDR2 ANQGSEA. The CDR3 contains 16 residues. V was trimmed by 6 bases and J by 2 bases, leaving 23 bases between them. The DNA for the CDR3 is TGCAGCGTGGGGGGGACAGGCTCTTCACTTACCTACGAGCAGTACTTC. It yields the protein CSVGGTGSSLTYEQYF.

The J gene is TRBJ1-4, the V gene TRBV6-5; 7 bases map to TRBD1. CDR3 size: 13 residues. V lost 2 bases, J lost 8 bases, and 2 bases stayed unmatched. Germline loops: CDR1 MNHEY, CDR2 SVGAGI. The CDR3 DNA follows: TGTGCCAGCAGTTACACGGACAGGGAAAAACTGTTTTTT. Translation gives CASSYTDREKLFF.

The gene calls are TRBV2 and TRBJ2-7; D may be TRBD1 or TRBD2 (6 bases each). The germline V and J ends were trimmed by 1 base and 2 bases, with 9 bases remaining between them. The CDR3 covers 14 residues. The V gene's germline CDR1 is SNHLY and CDR2 FYNNEI. The chain's CDR3 is CASSEEGGPYEQYF. As DNA, the CDR3 is TGTGCCAGCAGTGAAGAGGGGGGACCCTACGAGCAGTACTTC.

The chain joins TRBV15 to TRBJ1-6; D might be TRBD1 (6 bases). The length of the CDR3 is 16 residues. Germline V gene sequence: CDR1 LNHNV, CDR2 YYDKDF (reference sequence). Trimming shortened V by 5 bases and J by 0 bases, and 11 bases separated the two germline ends. The CDR3 bases are TGTGCCACCAGCGGTACAGGGAGCTCCTATAATTCACCCCTCCACTTT. This translates into CATSGTGSSYNSPLHF.

The genes are TRBV7-2 and TRBJ2-1, with 11 positions matching TRBD2. This CDR3 has 17 amino acids. V shed 0 bases and J 5 bases; nucleotides not matched to a gene: 6. Germline CDR1 reads SGHTA; CDR2 reads FQGNSA. The CDR3 loop is CASSLAPSSGGNNEQFF. DNA for the CDR3: TGTGCCAGCAGCTTAGCGCCTTCTAGCGGGGGGAACAATGAGCAGTTCTTC.

The chain uses TRBV30 and TRBJ1-5, with 9 bases aligning to TRBD1. Trimming took 2 bases from V and 4 from J; bases not matched to a gene: 3. From germline, CDR1 is GTSNPN and CDR2 SVGIG (reference sequence). CDR3 size: 14 residues. The CDR3 sequence is CAWSYGQGNQPQHF. CDR3 sequence (DNA): TGTGCCTGGAGTTACGGACAGGGGAATCAGCCCCAGCATTTT.

V gene TRBV6-1 combines with J gene TRBJ2-1, with 7 bases identical to TRBD2. CDR3 length: 16 amino acids. The germline V gene has CDR1 MNHNS and CDR2 SASEGT. The trim removed 4 bases at V and 0 bases at J, leaving 6 bases unmatched. The CDR3, as DNA: TGTGCCAGCAGTGTACAAGCGGGAAGCTCCTACAATGAGCAGTTCTTC. This encodes CASSVQAGSSYNEQFF.

This clone was detected only a few times. This chain's CDR3 is CASTLPTSANYGYTF. DNA for the CDR3: TGTGCCAGCACCCTACCCACCTCGGCTAACTATGGCTACACCTTC. This chain links TRBV7-2 with TRBJ1-2; unclear D gene. The CDR3 contains 15 residues. Germline loops: CDR1 SGHTA, CDR2 FQGNSA. V lost 7 bases, J lost 0 bases, and 15 bases lay in between.

CDR3: CASSPAGYSGNTIYF. The CDR3 DNA reads as TGTGCCAGCTCACCAGCAGGTTACTCTGGAAACACCATATATTTT. The chain joins TRBV18 to TRBJ1-3, with D unclear. The CDR3 has 15 residues. The V end was cut by 2 bases, the J end by 0 bases, with 8 bases between. Germline CDR1 reads KGHSH; CDR2 reads LQKENI.